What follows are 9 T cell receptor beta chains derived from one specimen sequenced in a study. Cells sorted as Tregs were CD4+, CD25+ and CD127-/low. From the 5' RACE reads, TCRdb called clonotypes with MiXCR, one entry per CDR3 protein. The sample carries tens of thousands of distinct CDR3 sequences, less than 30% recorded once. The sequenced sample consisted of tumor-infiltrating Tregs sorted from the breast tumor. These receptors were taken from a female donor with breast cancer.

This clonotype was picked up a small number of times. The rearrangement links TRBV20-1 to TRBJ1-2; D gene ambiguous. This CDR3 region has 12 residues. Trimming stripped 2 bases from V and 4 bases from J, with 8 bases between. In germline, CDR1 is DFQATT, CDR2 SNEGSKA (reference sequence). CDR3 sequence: CSARSDIYGYTF. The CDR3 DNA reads TGCAGTGCTAGATCCGACATCTATGGCTACACCTTC.

CDR3 coding DNA: TGCGCCAGCAGCTGGCTAGCGGGCGTCAACACCGGGGAGCTGTTTTTT. Encoded protein: CASSWLAGVNTGELFF. The V and J genes are TRBV5-1 and TRBJ2-2; 8 nucleotides align to TRBD2. V trimming: 3 bases; J trimming: 2 bases; junction bases outside the gene matches: 6. CDR3 length: 16 residues. Per germline, CDR1 SGHRS and CDR2 YFSETQ.

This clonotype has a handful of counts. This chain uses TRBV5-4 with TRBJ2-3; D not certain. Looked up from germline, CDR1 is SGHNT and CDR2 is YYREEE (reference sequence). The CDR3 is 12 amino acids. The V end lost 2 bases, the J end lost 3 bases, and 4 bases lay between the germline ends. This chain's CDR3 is CASSFTTDTQYF. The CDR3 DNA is TGTGCCAGCAGCTTTACGACAGATACGCAGTATTTT. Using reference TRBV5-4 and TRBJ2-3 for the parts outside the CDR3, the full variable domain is ETGVTQSPTHLIKTRGQQVTLRCSSQSGHNTVSWYQQALGQGPQFIFQYYREEENGRGNFPPRFSGLQFPNYSSELNVNALELDDSALYLCASSFTTDTQYFGPGTRLTVL.

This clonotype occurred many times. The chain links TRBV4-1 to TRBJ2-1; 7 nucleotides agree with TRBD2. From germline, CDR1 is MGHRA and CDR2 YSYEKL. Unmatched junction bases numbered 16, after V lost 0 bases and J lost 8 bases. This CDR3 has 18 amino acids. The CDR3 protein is CASSQEKALARGEDEQFF. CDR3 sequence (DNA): TGCGCCAGCAGCCAAGAGAAGGCACTAGCGAGGGGTGAAGATGAGCAGTTCTTC.

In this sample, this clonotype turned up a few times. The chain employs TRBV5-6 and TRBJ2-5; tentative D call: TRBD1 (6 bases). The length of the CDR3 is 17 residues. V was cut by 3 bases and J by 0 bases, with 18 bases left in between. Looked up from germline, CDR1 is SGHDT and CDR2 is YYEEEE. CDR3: CASSSFYRERDQETQYF. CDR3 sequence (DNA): TGTGCCAGCAGCTCCTTCTACAGGGAGAGAGACCAAGAGACCCAGTACTTC.

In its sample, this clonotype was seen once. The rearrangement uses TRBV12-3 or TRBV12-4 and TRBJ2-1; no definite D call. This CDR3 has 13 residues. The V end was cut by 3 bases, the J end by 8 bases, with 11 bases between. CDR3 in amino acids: CASSFSGFDEQFF. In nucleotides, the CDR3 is TGTGCCAGCAGTTTTTCCGGGTTCGATGAGCAGTTCTTC.

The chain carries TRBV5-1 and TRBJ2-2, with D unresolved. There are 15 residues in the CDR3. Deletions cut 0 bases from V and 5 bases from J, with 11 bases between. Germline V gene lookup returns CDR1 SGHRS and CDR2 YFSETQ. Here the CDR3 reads CASSLAMSGTGELFF. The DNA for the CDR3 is TGCGCCAGCAGCTTGGCCATGAGTGGGACCGGGGAGCTGTTTTTT.

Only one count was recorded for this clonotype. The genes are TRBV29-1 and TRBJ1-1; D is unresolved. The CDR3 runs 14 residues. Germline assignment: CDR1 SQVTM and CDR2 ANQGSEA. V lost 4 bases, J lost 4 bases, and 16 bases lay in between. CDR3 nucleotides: TGCAGCGTTGCGGGTGCCCGGAGAAGCACTGAAGCTTTCTTT. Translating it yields CSVAGARRSTEAFF.

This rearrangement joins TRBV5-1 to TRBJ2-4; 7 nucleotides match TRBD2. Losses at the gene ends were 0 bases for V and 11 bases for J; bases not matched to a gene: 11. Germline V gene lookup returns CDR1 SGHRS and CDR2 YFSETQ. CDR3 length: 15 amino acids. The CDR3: CASSLGEGGLAFQYF. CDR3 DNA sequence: TGCGCCAGCAGCTTGGGGGAGGGAGGATTGGCGTTTCAGTACTTC.